The rows below give T cell receptor beta chains drawn from one sample of a study of blood T cell repertoires in COVID-19. The table came from immunoSEQ multiplex PCR; TCRdb's copy has only in-frame clones and leaves some out. The data show 95,000 to 150,000 clones, with around 80% seen just once and roughly 17% held by the top ten. Sequenced input: peripheral blood. Every receptor here comes from a man in his 60s with active or convalescent COVID-19. Each CDR3 is given with its conserved first and last residue. The D gene is left open where the match is weak. The size field is filled for only some rows; it gives once, few, many or a size class.

D | J | V | size | DNA | CDR3
NA | TRBJ2-1 | TRBV21-1 | NA | TGTGCCAGCAGCAAGGGGCTAGCGGGGTTCTTC | CASSKGLAGFF
TRBD2 | TRBJ2-1 | TRBV5-5 | NA | TGTGCCAGCAGCTTGAGAACTAGCGGGAGGGCCAGCTCCTACAATGAGCAGTTCTTC | CASSLRTSGRASSYNEQFF
NA | TRBJ1-3 | TRBV25-1 | NA | TGTGCCAGCAGTGACTCGGGGGGGGGTGGAAACACCATATATTTT | CASSDSGGGGNTIYF
NA | TRBJ2-4 | TRBV24-1 | once | TGTGCCACCAGTGATTCGCTACAGAGCAGGGACATTCAGTACTTC | CATSDSLQSRDIQYF
TRBD1 | TRBJ1-3 | TRBV28 | few | TGTGCCAGCAGTTTATCCGCCACAGGGGGCGAGGACACCATATATTTT | CASSLSATGGEDTIYF
TRBD2 | TRBJ2-3 | TRBV5-1 | NA | TGCGCCAGCAGCTCCGGGACTAGCGGGAGAAGCACAGATACGCAGTATTTT | CASSSGTSGRSTDTQYF
NA | TRBJ2-1 | TRBV5-1 | NA | TGCGCCAGCAGCTTGACTGCAGGGGACTACAATGAGCAGTTCTTC | CASSLTAGDYNEQFF
NA | TRBJ2-7 | TRBV9 | NA | TGTGCCAGCAGCCCAAACCAAGGGGCTAGTGACGAGCAGTACTTC | CASSPNQGASDEQYF
NA | TRBJ2-5 | TRBV27 | NA | TGTGCCAGCAGTTTATCGCATGGGACTCTAAAACAAGAGACCCAGTACTTC | CASSLSHGTLKQETQYF
NA | TRBJ2-1 | TRBV9 | NA | TGTGCCAGCAGCGTGCCGAGCTCCAATGAGCAGTTCTTC | CASSVPSSNEQFF
TRBD2 | TRBJ2-1 | TRBV7-6 | NA | TGTGCCAGCAGCTACGGACTAGCGGCTTTCAATGAGCAGTTCTTC | CASSYGLAAFNEQFF
NA | TRBJ1-1 | TRBV30 | few | TGTGCCTGGAGTGTAGGACAACTGAACACTGAAGCTTTCTTT | CAWSVGQLNTEAFF
TRBD1 | TRBJ2-1 | TRBV7-6 | NA | TGTGCCAGCAGCTTAGTTGGGGGACAGAATGGTGGAGATGAGCAGTTCTTC | CASSLVGGQNGGDEQFF
TRBD2 | TRBJ2-5 | TRBV28 | NA | TGTGCCAGCAGTTTATTGACTAGCGGTACCCAAGAGACCCAGTACTTC | CASSLLTSGTQETQYF
NA | TRBJ1-1 | TRBV7-3 | NA | TGTGCCAGCAGCTTAACGCGAGGAGGGACTGAAGCTTTCTTT | CASSLTRGGTEAFF
NA | TRBJ2-7 | TRBV9 | NA | TGTGCCAGCAGCCCTCAGATGACTATCACCGAGCAGTACTTC | CASSPQMTITEQYF
NA | TRBJ2-2 | TRBV4-3 | NA | TGCGCCAGCAGCCAAGATCCCCCGGCGGGTCGCACCGGGGAGCTGTTTTTT | CASSQDPPAGRTGELFF
TRBD2 | TRBJ2-7 | TRBV7-9 | once | TGTGCCAGCAGCCCGGGGACTAGCGGGAGGGCCGCCGAGCAGTACTTC | CASSPGTSGRAAEQYF
TRBD2 | TRBJ2-3 | TRBV29-1 | few | TGCAGCGCTAGAACGACTAGCGGGAGCAGCACAGATACGCAGTATTTT | CSARTTSGSSTDTQYF
NA | TRBJ2-1 | TRBV28 | NA | TGTGCCAGCAGGGAGGGGTCGCAGGTCTCCTACAATGAGCAGTTCTTC | CASREGSQVSYNEQFF
NA | TRBJ1-4 | TRBV6-1 | NA | TGTGCCAGCAGTGAACGTCCGGGGCCGGGAGATGAAAAACTGTTTTTT | CASSERPGPGDEKLFF
TRBD1 | TRBJ1-2 | TRBV4-3 | NA | TGCGCCAGCAGCCAAGAATCCTTACAGGGGAGCTATGGCTACACCTTC | CASSQESLQGSYGYTF
NA | TRBJ1-3 | TRBV7-8 | NA | TGTGCCAGCAGCTGGCGAGGGACTGGAAACACCATATATTTT | CASSWRGTGNTIYF
NA | TRBJ1-6 | TRBV5-4 | NA | TGTGCCAGCAGCTCCGACTTCGCTTCACCCCTCCACTTT | CASSSDFASPLHF
TRBD1 | TRBJ1-3 | TRBV4-2 | NA | TGTGCCAGCAGCCTACAGGGGGCAGGTGCTGGAAACACCATATATTTT | CASSLQGAGAGNTIYF
TRBD2 | TRBJ2-7 | TRBV30 | NA | TGTGCCTGGAGGGGAGGGACTAGCGGGAGACGCGAGCAGTACTTC | CAWRGGTSGRREQYF
NA | TRBJ1-2 | TRBV7-9 | NA | TGTGCCAGTACCCCTGAGATGACAGGCTACACCTTC | CASTPEMTGYTF
NA | TRBJ2-7 | TRBV19 | NA | TGTGCCAGTAGTCCCCGCGGAGCGCTCCACGAGCAGTACTTC | CASSPRGALHEQYF
NA | TRBJ2-1 | TRBV24-1 | NA | TGTGCCACCAGTGATAAAAAGGGACACCGAAAAGCCTACAATGAGCAGTTCTTC | CATSDKKGHRKAYNEQFF
NA | TRBJ2-7 | TRBV7-8 | NA | TGTGCCAGCAGCCCCCACTCTCGACAAACCTACGAGCAGTACTTC | CASSPHSRQTYEQYF
NA | TRBJ2-2 | TRBV7-8 | NA | TGTGCCAGCAGCCCCTCCTTAGCGGAGCTGTTTTTT | CASSPSLAELFF
TRBD1 | TRBJ1-1 | TRBV9 | once | TGTGCCAGCAGCTCCCGGACAGGAGCTGGGAACACTGAAGCTTTCTTT | CASSSRTGAGNTEAFF
NA | TRBJ2-3 | TRBV12-5 | NA | TGTGCTAGTGGTCCGGGGGTTAGCGGTACGCAGTATTTT | CASGPGVSGTQYF
NA | TRBJ2-2 | TRBV5-1 | NA | TGCGCCAGCAGCTTGGAACGGGGCGGGGAGCTGTTTTTT | CASSLERGGELFF
NA | TRBJ2-3 | TRBV28 | NA | TGTGCCAGCAGCAGACTAGGGCCGGGCACAGATACGCAGTATTTT | CASSRLGPGTDTQYF
TRBD1 | TRBJ1-1 | TRBV7-9 | once | TGTGCCAGCAGCCCATTGGACAGGGACGCTTTCTTT | CASSPLDRDAFF
NA | TRBJ1-5 | TRBV28 | NA | TGTGCCAGCAGCCGGTGGGGGGGTAGCAATCAGCCCCAGCATTTT | CASSRWGGSNQPQHF
TRBD1 | TRBJ2-3 | TRBV7-9 | NA | TGTGCCAGCAGCCCCCGGGACAGGTTAGATACGCAGTATTTT | CASSPRDRLDTQYF
NA | TRBJ1-6 | TRBV19 | NA | TGTGCCACCGATGGGGGGAATAATTCACCCCTCCACTTT | CATDGGNNSPLHF
TRBD2 | TRBJ2-1 | TRBV9 | NA | TGTGCCAGCAGCGAGGCTAAGCGGGGGGGGCGGAATGAGCAGTTCTTC | CASSEAKRGGRNEQFF
TRBD2 | TRBJ2-3 | TRBV6-4 | NA | TGTGCCAGCAGTGTCGGGCTAGCGGGCCCCTCAACTAGCACAGATACGCAGTATTTT | CASSVGLAGPSTSTDTQYF
TRBD1 | TRBJ2-7 | TRBV29-1 | NA | TGCAGCGCTGGACAGGGGGCAGGGGGCGAGCAGTACTTC | CSAGQGAGGEQYF
NA | TRBJ1-5 | TRBV2 | NA | TGTGCCAGCAGGATGCGGGTGGCCAATCAGCCCCAGCATTTT | CASRMRVANQPQHF
TRBD1 | TRBJ1-5 | TRBV28 | NA | TGTGCCAGCAGAGCTACAGGGGCTTTAGGGCAGCCCCAGCATTTT | CASRATGALGQPQHF
TRBD2 | TRBJ2-7 | TRBV7-2 | NA | TGTGCCAGCAGCTCCCAGGCGGGAGGGCCCTACGAGCAGTACTTC | CASSSQAGGPYEQYF
TRBD2 | TRBJ2-1 | TRBV25-1 | NA | TGTGCCAGCAGTGACCCACTAGCGGGAGCGGGTGAGCAGTTCTTC | CASSDPLAGAGEQFF
TRBD2 | TRBJ2-7 | TRBV9 | NA | TGTGCCAGCAGCACCCGGACTAGCGGGGCGGAGCAGTACTTC | CASSTRTSGAEQYF
TRBD1 | TRBJ2-2 | TRBV6-5 | NA | TGTGCCAGCAGTCATGGGACAGGGAAGACCGGGGAGCTGTTTTTT | CASSHGTGKTGELFF
NA | TRBJ1-5 | TRBV29-1 | once | TGCAGCGCCGGACAGAACAATCAGCCCCAGCATTTT | CSAGQNNQPQHF